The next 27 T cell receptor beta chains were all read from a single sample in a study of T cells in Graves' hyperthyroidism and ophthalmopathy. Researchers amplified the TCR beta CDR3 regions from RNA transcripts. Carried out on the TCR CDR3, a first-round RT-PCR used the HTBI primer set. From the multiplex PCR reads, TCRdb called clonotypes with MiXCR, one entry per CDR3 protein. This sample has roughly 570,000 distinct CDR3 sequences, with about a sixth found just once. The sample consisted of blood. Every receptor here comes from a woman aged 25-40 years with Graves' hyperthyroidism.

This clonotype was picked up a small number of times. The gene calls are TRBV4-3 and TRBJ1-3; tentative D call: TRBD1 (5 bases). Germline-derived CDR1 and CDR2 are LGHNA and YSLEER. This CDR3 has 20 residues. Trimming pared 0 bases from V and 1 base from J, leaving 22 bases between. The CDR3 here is CASSQDRPGIFSFSGNTIYF. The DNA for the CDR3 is TGCGCCAGCAGCCAAGATCGCCCAGGGATCTTTTCCTTTTCTGGAAACACCATATATTTT.

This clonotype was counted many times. CDR3 sequence: CASSESTGSYNEQFF. CDR3 bases: TGTGCCAGCAGTGAAAGCACAGGGTCCTACAATGAGCAGTTCTTC. The chain employs TRBV6-1 and TRBJ2-1; TRBD1 is a possible D gene (6 bases). The CDR3 consists of 15 residues. Trimming took off 2 bases at V and 1 base at J, with 9 bases between the two ends. Per the germline V gene, CDR1 is MNHNS and CDR2 is SASEGT.

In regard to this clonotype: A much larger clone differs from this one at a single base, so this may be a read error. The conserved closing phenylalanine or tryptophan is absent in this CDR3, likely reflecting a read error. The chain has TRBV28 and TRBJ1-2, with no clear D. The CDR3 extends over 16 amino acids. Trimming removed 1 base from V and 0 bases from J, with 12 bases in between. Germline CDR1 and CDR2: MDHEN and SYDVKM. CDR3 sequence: CASSLFQEPPNYGYTY. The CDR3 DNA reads TGTGCCAGCAGTTTATTCCAGGAACCCCCTAACTATGGCTACACCTAC.

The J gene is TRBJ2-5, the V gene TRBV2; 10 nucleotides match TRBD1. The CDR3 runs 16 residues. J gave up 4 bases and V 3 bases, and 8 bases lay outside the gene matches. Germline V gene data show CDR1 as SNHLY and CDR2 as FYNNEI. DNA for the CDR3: TGTGCCAGCAGTGATTGGGACAGGGGAGCACCAGAGACCCAGTACTTC. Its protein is CASSDWDRGAPETQYF.

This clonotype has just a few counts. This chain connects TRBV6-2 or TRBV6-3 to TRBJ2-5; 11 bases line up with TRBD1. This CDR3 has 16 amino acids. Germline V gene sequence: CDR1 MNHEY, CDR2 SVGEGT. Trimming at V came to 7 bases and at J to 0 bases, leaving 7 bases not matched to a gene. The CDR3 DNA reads TGTGCCAGCACCTCCTGGGACAGGGGGTACCAAGAGACCCAGTACTTC. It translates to CASTSWDRGYQETQYF.

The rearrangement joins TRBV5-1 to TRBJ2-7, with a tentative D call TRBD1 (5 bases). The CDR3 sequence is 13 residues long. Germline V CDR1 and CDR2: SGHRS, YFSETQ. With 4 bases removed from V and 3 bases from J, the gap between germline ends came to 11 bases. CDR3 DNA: TGCGCCAGCAGCCCAGACGGACACTACGAGCAGTACTTC. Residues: CASSPDGHYEQYF.

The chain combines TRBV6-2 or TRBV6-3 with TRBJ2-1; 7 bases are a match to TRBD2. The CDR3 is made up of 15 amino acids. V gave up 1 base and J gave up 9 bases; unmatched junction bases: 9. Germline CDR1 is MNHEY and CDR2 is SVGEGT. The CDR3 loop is CASSYFAGEWGEQFF. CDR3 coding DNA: TGTGCCAGCAGTTACTTCGCGGGAGAGTGGGGTGAGCAGTTCTTC.

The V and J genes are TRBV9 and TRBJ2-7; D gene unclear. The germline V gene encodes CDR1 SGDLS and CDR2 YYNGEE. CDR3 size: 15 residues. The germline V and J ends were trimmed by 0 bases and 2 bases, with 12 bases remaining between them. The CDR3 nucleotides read TGTGCCAGCAGCGTAGCTGCAGGTAAGGCCTACGAGCAGTACTTC. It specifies CASSVAAGKAYEQYF.

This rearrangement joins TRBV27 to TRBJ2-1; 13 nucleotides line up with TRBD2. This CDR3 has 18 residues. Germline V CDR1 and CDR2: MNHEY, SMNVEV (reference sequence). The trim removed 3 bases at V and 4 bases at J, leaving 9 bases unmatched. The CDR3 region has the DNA TGTGCCAGCAGTTTGGGGGGGACTAGCGGGGAAGAATACAATGAGCAGTTCTTC. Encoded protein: CASSLGGTSGEEYNEQFF.

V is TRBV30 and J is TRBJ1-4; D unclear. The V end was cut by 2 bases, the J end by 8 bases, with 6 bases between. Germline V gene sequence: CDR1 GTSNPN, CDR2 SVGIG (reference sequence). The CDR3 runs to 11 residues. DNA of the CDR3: TGTGCCTGGAGTATAAGAGAAAAACTGTTTTTT. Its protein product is CAWSIREKLFF.

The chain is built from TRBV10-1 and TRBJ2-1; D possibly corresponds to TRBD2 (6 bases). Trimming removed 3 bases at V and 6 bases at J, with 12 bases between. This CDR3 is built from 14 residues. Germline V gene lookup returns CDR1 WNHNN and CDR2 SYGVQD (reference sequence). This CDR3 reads CASSDGGVGNEQFF. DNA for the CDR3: TGCGCCAGCAGTGACGGGGGTGTGGGCAATGAGCAGTTCTTC.

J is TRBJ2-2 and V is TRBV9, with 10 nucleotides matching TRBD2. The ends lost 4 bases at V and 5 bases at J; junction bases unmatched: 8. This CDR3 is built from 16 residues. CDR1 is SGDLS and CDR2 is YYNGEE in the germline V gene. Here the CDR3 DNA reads TGTGCCAGCAGCACCCCTAGCGGGAGTAGTACCGGGGAGCTGTTTTTT. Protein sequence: CASSTPSGSSTGELFF. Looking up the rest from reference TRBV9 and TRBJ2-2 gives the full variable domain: DSGVTQTPKHLITATGQRVTLRCSPRSGDLSVYWYQQSLDQGLQFLIQYYNGEERAKGNILERFSAQQFPDLHSELNLSSLELGDSALYFCASSTPSGSSTGELFFGEGSRLTVL.

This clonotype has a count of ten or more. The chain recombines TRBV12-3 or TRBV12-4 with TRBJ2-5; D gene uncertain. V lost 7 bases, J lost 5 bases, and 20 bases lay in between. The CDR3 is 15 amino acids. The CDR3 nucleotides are TGTGCCAGCACCTTAGGACGCCGTCTGCACGAGACCCAGTACTTC. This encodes CASTLGRRLHETQYF.

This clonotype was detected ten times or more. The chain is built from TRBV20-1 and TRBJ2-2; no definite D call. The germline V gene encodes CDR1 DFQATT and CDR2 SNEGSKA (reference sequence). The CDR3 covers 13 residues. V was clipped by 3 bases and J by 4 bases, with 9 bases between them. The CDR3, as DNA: TGCAGTGCTAGCCCGACTTTCACCGGGGAGCTGTTTTTT. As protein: CSASPTFTGELFF.

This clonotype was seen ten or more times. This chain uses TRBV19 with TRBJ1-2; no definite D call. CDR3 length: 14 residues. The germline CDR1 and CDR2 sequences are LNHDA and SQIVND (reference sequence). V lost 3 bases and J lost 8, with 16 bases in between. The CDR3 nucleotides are TGTGCCAGTAGTATTTGGCAGTCGCATGGGGGCTACACCTTC. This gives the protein CASSIWQSHGGYTF.

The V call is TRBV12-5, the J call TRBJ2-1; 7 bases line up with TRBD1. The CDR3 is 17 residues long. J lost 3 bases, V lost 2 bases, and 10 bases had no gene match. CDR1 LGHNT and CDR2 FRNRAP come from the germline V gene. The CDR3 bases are TGTGCTAGTGGTTTGTCAGGCGCGGCAGGGGGCTACAATGAGCAGTTCTTC. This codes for CASGLSGAAGGYNEQFF.

The CDR3 loop is CASMGAREQYF. The DNA for the CDR3 is TGTGCCAGCATGGGGGCGCGGGAGCAGTACTTC. This chain links TRBV27 with TRBJ2-7; D possibly corresponds to TRBD1 (6 bases). The CDR3 consists of 11 residues. CDR1 is MNHEY, CDR2 SMNVEV, per germline (reference sequence). V gave up 7 bases and J gave up 7 bases, with 11 bases separating them.

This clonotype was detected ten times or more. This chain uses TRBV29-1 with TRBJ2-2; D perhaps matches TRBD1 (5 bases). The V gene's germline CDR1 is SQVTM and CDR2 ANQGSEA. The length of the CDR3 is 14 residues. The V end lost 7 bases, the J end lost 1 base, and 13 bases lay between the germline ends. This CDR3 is CSARQGENTGELFF. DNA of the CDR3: TGCAGCGCCCGACAAGGGGAGAACACCGGGGAGCTGTTTTTT.

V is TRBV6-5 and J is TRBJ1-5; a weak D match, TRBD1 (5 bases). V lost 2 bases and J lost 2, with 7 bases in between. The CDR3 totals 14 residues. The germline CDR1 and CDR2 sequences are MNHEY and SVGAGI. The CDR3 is CASSYDRGNQPQHF. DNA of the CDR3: TGTGCCAGCAGTTACGACAGAGGCAATCAGCCCCAGCATTTT.

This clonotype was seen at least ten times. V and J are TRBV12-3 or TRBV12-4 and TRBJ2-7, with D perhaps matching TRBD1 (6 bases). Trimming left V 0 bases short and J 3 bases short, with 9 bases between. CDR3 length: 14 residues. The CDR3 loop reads CASSLADRHYEQYF. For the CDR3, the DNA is TGTGCCAGCAGTTTAGCGGACAGACACTACGAGCAGTACTTC.

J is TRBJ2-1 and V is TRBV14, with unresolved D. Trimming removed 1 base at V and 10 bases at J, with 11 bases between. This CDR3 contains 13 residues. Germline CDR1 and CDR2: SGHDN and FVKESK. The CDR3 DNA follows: TGTGCCAGCAGCCAAGTACGGCGAGCCGAGCAGTTCTTC. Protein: CASSQVRRAEQFF.

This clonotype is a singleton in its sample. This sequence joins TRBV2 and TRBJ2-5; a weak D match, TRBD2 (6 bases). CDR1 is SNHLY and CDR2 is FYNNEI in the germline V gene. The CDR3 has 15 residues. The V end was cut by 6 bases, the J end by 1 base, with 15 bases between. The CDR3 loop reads CASRRDRPVQETQYF. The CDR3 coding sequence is TGTGCCAGCAGGCGGGACCGGCCGGTCCAAGAGACCCAGTACTTC.

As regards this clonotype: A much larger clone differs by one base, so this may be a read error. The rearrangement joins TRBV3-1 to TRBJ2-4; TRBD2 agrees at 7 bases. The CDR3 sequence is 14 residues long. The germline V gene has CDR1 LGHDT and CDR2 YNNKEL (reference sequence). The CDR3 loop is CASSQTSPKNIRYF. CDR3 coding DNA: TGTGCCAGCAGCCAGACTAGCCCCAAAAACATTCGGTACTTC.

The CDR3 bases are TGTGCCAGCAGCGTAGGGGGCTTAGCGAGGCAAGAGACCCAGTACTTC. Translated, it gives CASSVGGLARQETQYF. The chain joins TRBV9 to TRBJ2-5; either TRBD1 or TRBD2 may fit D (5 bases each). Germline V gene data show CDR1 as SGDLS and CDR2 as YYNGEE. The CDR3 spans 16 residues. Deletions cut 0 bases from V and 2 bases from J, with 14 bases between.

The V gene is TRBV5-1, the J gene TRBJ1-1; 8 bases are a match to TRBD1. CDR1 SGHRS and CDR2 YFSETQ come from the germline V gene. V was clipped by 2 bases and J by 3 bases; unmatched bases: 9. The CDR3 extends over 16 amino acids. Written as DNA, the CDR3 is TGCGCCAGCAGCTTTGATTCAGGGGGCTGGGACACTGAAGCTTTCTTT. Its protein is CASSFDSGGWDTEAFF.

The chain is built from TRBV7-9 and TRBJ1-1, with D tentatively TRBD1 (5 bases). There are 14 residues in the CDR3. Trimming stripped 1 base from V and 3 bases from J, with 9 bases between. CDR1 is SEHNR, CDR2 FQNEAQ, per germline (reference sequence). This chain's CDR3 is CASSLVRGDTEAFF. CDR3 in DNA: TGTGCCAGCAGCTTAGTAAGGGGCGACACTGAAGCTTTCTTT.

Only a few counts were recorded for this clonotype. The DNA for the CDR3 is TGTGCCACCAGCAGAGATTTCCGACTAGCGGGAGCCCACGAGCAGTACTTC. Translating gives CATSRDFRLAGAHEQYF. The chain has TRBV15 and TRBJ2-7; 12 bases agree with TRBD2. The junction had 8 bases not matched to a gene; V was cut back by 0 bases and J by 5 bases. The CDR3 has 17 residues. CDR1 and CDR2 (germline): LNHNV, YYDKDF (reference sequence).